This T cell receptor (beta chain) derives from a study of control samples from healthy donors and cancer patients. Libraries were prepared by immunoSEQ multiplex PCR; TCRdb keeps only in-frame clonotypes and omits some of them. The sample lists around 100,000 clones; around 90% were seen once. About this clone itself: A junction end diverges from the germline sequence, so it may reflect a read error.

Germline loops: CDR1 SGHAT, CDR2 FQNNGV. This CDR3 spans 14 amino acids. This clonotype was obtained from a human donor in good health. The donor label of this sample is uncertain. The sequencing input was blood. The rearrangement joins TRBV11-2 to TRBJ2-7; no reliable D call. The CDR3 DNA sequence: TGTGCCAGCAGCTTAGCTCAACTGAACTACGGGCAGTACTTC. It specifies CASSLAQLNYGQYF.